What follows are 21 T cell receptor beta chains derived from one specimen sequenced in a study of low-dose radiotherapy and immunotherapy resistance in tumors. Described time point: after trial treatment. Specified treatment: LDRT plus nivolumab, ipilimumab, low-dose cyclophosphamide and aspirin (RACIN trial). Covering alpha and beta chains, TRAV- and TRBV-specific primers were used for the first-strand cDNA. Amplification, which lasted around 18 PCR cycles, used a constant-region primer and V-primer adapter to amplify TCRs. TCRdb re-called the reads through MiXCR, storing one row per CDR3 protein. This sample has 75,000 to 95,000 distinct CDR3 sequences, with 20% to 25% found just once. This specimen was PBMCs, taken after low-dose radiotherapy plus immunotherapy. Receptors originate from a female donor with ovarian cancer.

The chain links TRBV10-3 to TRBJ2-7; a possible D gene is TRBD1 (6 bases). The germline V and J ends were trimmed by 3 bases and 1 base, with 22 bases remaining between them. The length of the CDR3 is 18 residues. Germline values: CDR1 ENHRY, CDR2 SYGVKD. The CDR3 reads CAISDPIKTGHTSYEQYF. The DNA for the CDR3 is TGTGCCATCAGTGATCCTATAAAGACAGGACATACATCCTACGAGCAGTACTTC.

This clonotype has a count of ten or more. The V gene is TRBV2, the J gene TRBJ2-1, with a tentative D call TRBD2 (6 bases). The germline V gene encodes CDR1 SNHLY and CDR2 FYNNEI. Trimming stripped 4 bases from V and 0 bases from J, with 13 bases between. The CDR3 has 16 amino acids. Here the CDR3 reads CASSAYAGNSYNEQFF. CDR3 DNA sequence: TGTGCCAGCAGTGCTTACGCGGGGAACTCCTACAATGAGCAGTTCTTC.

This clonotype has at least ten counts. V usage is TRBV21-1 and J usage is TRBJ2-7; the table's D gene call, TRBD2, was not cross checked with the DNA. TRBV21-1 is a documented pseudogene. The CDR3 extends over 17 amino acids. CDR3 in DNA: TGTGCCAGCAGCTTCCCTAGCGGGAGGTTTCCCTCCTACGAGCAGTACTTC. Its translation is CASSFPSGRFPSYEQYF.

This clonotype was recorded at least ten times. The J gene is TRBJ2-7, the V gene TRBV3-1, with 7 bases aligning to TRBD2. Trimming cost V 4 bases and J 7 bases; bases outside gene matches: 7. Germline CDR1 and CDR2: LGHDT and YNNKEL (reference sequence). The CDR3 runs to 13 residues. The CDR3 sequence: CASSPGGGVEQYF. The CDR3 DNA is TGTGCCAGCAGCCCCGGTGGGGGGGTGGAGCAGTACTTC.

Many counts were recorded for this clonotype. CDR3 residues: CAISDEGKGPYGYTF. In DNA, the CDR3 is TGTGCCATCAGTGATGAGGGTAAAGGGCCTTATGGCTACACCTTC. The chain joins TRBV10-3 to TRBJ1-2; unclear D gene. The germline V gene has CDR1 ENHRY and CDR2 SYGVKD. The CDR3 sequence is 15 residues long. The V gene lost 3 bases and the J gene lost 5 bases, with 16 bases spanning the gap.

The table lists this clonotype with many counts. The chain uses TRBV21-1 and TRBJ2-1; the listed D gene, TRBD1, was not tested against the DNA. TRBV21-1 is deemed a pseudogene. The CDR3 totals 15 residues. CDR3 protein: CASTSVGGGYNEQFF. CDR3 in DNA: TGTGCCAGCACCTCCGTCGGGGGCGGCTACAATGAGCAGTTCTTC.

This clonotype was found many times. The CDR3 nucleotides are TGTGCCAGCAGAGGGACTAGCGGAAGCTCCTACAATGAGCAGTTCTTC. Its translation: CASRGTSGSSYNEQFF. J is TRBJ2-1 and V is TRBV6-2 or TRBV6-3, with TRBD2 identical over 11 bases. The V segment lost 6 bases and the J segment 0 bases; nucleotides outside the gene matches: 4. The CDR3 sequence is 16 residues long. The germline V gene encodes CDR1 MNHEY and CDR2 SVGEGT.

Turning to this clonotype: This sequence is one base from a far larger clone and is likely a read error. The CDR3, as DNA: TGTGCCAGCAGGGGGACTAGCGGGATCGGTGAGCAGTACTTC. Encoded protein: CASRGTSGIGEQYF. The J gene is TRBJ2-7, the V gene TRBV2; the match to TRBD2 covers 13 bases. CDR3 length equals 14 residues. V gave up 6 bases and J gave up 7 bases; unmatched junction bases: 6. Germline CDR1 and CDR2: SNHLY and FYNNEI.

This clonotype was seen ten or more times. The chain uses TRBV5-4 and TRBJ2-5, with TRBD2 matching over 11 bases. Germline V gives CDR1 SGHNT, CDR2 YYREEE (reference sequence). Losses at the gene ends were 3 bases for V and 5 bases for J; bases not matched to a gene: 9. The CDR3 consists of 16 residues. CDR3 nucleotides: TGTGCCAGCAGCTCCGATAGCGGGAGGGCGTATGAGACCCAGTACTTC. It translates to CASSSDSGRAYETQYF.

This clonotype was seen at least ten times. The chain joins TRBV5-1 to TRBJ1-1; the D is unclear. The V gene lost 4 bases and the J gene lost 5 bases, with 15 bases spanning the gap. The CDR3 covers 14 residues. Germline CDR1 reads SGHRS; CDR2 reads YFSETQ. This chain's CDR3 is CASSPTNAWTEAFF. The CDR3 DNA reads as TGCGCCAGCAGCCCAACAAACGCGTGGACTGAAGCTTTCTTT.

As concerns this clonotype: This likely traces to a read error, being one base from a far larger clone. V is TRBV27 and J is TRBJ1-2; D perhaps matches TRBD1 (5 bases). Trimming removed 2 bases at V and 6 bases at J, with 19 bases between. The germline gives CDR1 MNHEY, CDR2 SMNVEV (reference sequence). There are 16 residues in the CDR3. CDR3: CASSLRGDSPWDGYTF. CDR3 sequence (DNA): TGTGCCAGCAGTTTAAGGGGAGACAGCCCGTGGGATGGCTACACCTTC.

This clonotype was seen repeatedly, ten times or more. The V call is TRBV6-6, the J call TRBJ1-4, with D hard to call. Germline lookup yields CDR1 MNHNY and CDR2 SVGAGI (reference sequence). Trimming pared 0 bases from V and 7 bases from J, leaving 12 bases between. The CDR3 is made up of 15 amino acids. The CDR3 reads CASSYSEPPGEKLFF. CDR3 sequence (DNA): TGTGCCAGCAGTTACTCGGAACCCCCGGGTGAAAAACTGTTTTTT.

This clonotype came up a few times. The junction departs from germline at one end; a sequencing error may be responsible. The genes are TRBV5-3 and TRBJ1-1; 7 bases fit TRBD1. TRBV5-3 is an open reading frame whose function is uncertain. This CDR3 has 16 residues. CDR3 nucleotides: TGTGCCAGCAGCTCAGTCGGCAGGGGGGGCCCGGGTGGAGCTTTCTTT. This sequence encodes CASSSVGRGGPGGAFF.

This clonotype was recorded many times. This sequence joins TRBV6-6 and TRBJ2-5, with D possibly called TRBD1 or TRBD2 (5 bases each). The V gene's germline CDR1 is MNHNY and CDR2 SVGAGI (reference sequence). The CDR3 length is 15 residues. V was trimmed by 7 bases and J by 2 bases, leaving 17 bases between them. The CDR3 nucleotides read TGTGCCAGCAACCATCTTCGGGGCAAACAAGAGACCCAGTACTTC. Amino acids: CASNHLRGKQETQYF.

This clonotype has at least ten counts. This rearrangement joins TRBV6-2 or TRBV6-3 to TRBJ1-2; D gene ambiguous. The CDR3 extends over 15 amino acids. The germline V gene has CDR1 MNHEY and CDR2 SVGEGT. The V end was cut by 0 bases, the J end by 1 base, with 9 bases between. CDR3 sequence (DNA): TGTGCCAGCAGTTACTCGAAAGGGTATAACTATGGCTACACCTTC. Its translation is CASSYSKGYNYGYTF.

The table lists this clonotype with a few counts. The chain has TRBV5-6 and TRBJ2-7; 9 bases line up with TRBD2. Germline CDR1 is SGHDT and CDR2 is YYEEEE. After removal of 4 bases from V and 1 base from J, the junction contained 6 bases not matched to a gene. The CDR3 contains 15 residues. The chain's CDR3 is CASSRRLAASYEQYF. DNA of the CDR3: TGTGCCAGCAGCCGGAGACTAGCGGCTTCCTACGAGCAGTACTTC.

This clonotype was counted ten times or more. The V gene is TRBV6-2 or TRBV6-3, the J gene TRBJ2-2; 8 bases agree with TRBD2. V shed 2 bases, J shed 4 bases, and the junction held 3 bases outside the gene matches. Germline CDR1 and CDR2: MNHEY and SVGEGT. This CDR3 comprises 15 residues. The CDR3 region has the DNA TGTGCCAGCAGTTACGCGGGGGGACGCACCGGGGAGCTGTTTTTT. The encoded protein is CASSYAGGRTGELFF.

This clonotype was recorded many times. The gene calls are TRBV19 and TRBJ2-5; 8 positions agree with TRBD2. CDR1 LNHDA and CDR2 SQIVND come from the germline V gene (reference sequence). V shed 4 bases and J 2 bases; nucleotides not matched to a gene: 0. The CDR3 is 13 amino acids. CDR3 nucleotides: TGTGCCAGTAGTACTAGCGGGCAAGAGACCCAGTACTTC. Its protein is CASSTSGQETQYF.

This clonotype came up a few times. The chain is built from TRBV19 and TRBJ2-1; D is unclear. CDR1 is LNHDA and CDR2 is SQIVND in the germline V gene (reference sequence). This CDR3 is 15 amino acids long. V lost 4 bases to trimming and J lost 0 bases, with 10 bases between them. The CDR3 here is CASSTPSFSYNEQFF. CDR3 coding DNA: TGTGCCAGTAGTACCCCCTCCTTCTCCTACAATGAGCAGTTCTTC.

This clonotype was seen at least ten times. The rearrangement uses TRBV18 and TRBJ2-7; 7 bases map to TRBD1. The germline CDR1 and CDR2 sequences are KGHSH and LQKENI. The length of the CDR3 is 16 residues. J was trimmed by 2 bases and V by 1 base; bases with no gene match: 8. The CDR3 DNA follows: TGTGCCAGCTCACCACAGAGTACAGGGGTCACCTACGAGCAGTACTTC. It is translated as CASSPQSTGVTYEQYF.

The rearrangement links TRBV28 to TRBJ1-1; tentative D call: TRBD1 (6 bases). This CDR3 contains 17 residues. V shed 4 bases and J shed 1 base, with 19 bases lying between them. CDR1 and CDR2 from the germline V gene are MDHEN and SYDVKM. Here the CDR3 DNA reads TGTGCCAGCAGTTCCAATTTATGGACAGAATCGAACACTGAAGCTTTCTTT. Translated, it gives CASSSNLWTESNTEAFF.